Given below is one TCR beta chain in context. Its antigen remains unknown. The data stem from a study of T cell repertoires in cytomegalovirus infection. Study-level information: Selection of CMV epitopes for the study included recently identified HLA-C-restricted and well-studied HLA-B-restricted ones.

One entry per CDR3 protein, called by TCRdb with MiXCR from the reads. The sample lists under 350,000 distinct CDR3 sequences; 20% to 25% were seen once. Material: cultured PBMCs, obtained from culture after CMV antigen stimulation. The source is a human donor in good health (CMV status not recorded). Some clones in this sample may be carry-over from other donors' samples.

CDR3 residues: CASSTHLETQYF. The CDR3 region has the DNA TGTGCCAGCAGTACCCACCTGGAGACCCAGTACTTC. This rearrangement joins TRBV6-2 or TRBV6-3 to TRBJ2-5; no definite D call. V lost 5 bases to trimming and J lost 5 bases, with 9 bases between them. The CDR3 is 12 residues long. Germline assignment: CDR1 MNHEY and CDR2 SVGEGT.